These 27 T cell receptor beta chains were all obtained from the same sample, sequenced in a study of shared clonotypes between healthy human individuals. CD45RO-negative, CCR7-selected cells formed the naive CD8 fraction, which excluded terminally differentiated effector memory CD45RA+ cells. Using immunoSEQ multiplex PCR, the repertoire was profiled, and TCRdb retains in-frame clones only, with some absent. The repertoire holds just over 2,000,000 clones, with less than 95% as singletons. The sequenced sample was naive CD8+ T cells sorted from blood. All receptors come from a man aged 18 to 35 in good health.

This clone showed up just once. The genes are TRBV4-2 and TRBJ2-1; 8 bases match TRBD2. The germline CDR1 and CDR2 sequences are LGHNA and YNFKEQ. The CDR3 totals 16 residues. With 0 bases clipped from V and 7 bases from J, the junction kept 8 bases outside the gene matches. CDR3 DNA sequence: TGTGCCAGCAGCCAAGATCGGGGGGGGCCAAGTAATGAGCAGTTCTTC. It yields the protein CASSQDRGGPSNEQFF.

The chain joins TRBV7-9 to TRBJ2-7; 7 positions agree with TRBD1. Trimming removed 1 base from V and 1 base from J; junction bases left unmatched: 4. Per germline, CDR1 SEHNR and CDR2 FQNEAQ (reference sequence). This CDR3 has 15 residues. CDR3 coding DNA: TGTGCCAGCAGCTTAGGGCCAGGGGGATCCTACGAGCAGTACTTC. This codes for CASSLGPGGSYEQYF.

A single count supports this clone. The chain uses TRBV28 and TRBJ2-5, with TRBD2 matching 7 bases. Per germline, CDR1 MDHEN and CDR2 SYDVKM. V lost 3 bases, J lost 5 bases, and 6 bases stayed unmatched. This CDR3 region has 14 residues. The CDR3 spells CASSFRDYTETQYF. The DNA for the CDR3 is TGTGCCAGCAGTTTTCGGGACTACACGGAGACCCAGTACTTC.

This clone was observed once. The chain uses TRBV6-6 and TRBJ1-1, with TRBD1 identical over 8 bases. Germline lookup yields CDR1 MNHNY and CDR2 SVGAGI (reference sequence). This CDR3 region has 15 residues. V shed 2 bases, J shed 5 bases, and the junction held 7 bases outside the gene matches. CDR3 loop: CASSYLSDRETEAFF. Here the CDR3 DNA reads TGTGCCAGCAGTTACCTCTCGGACAGGGAGACTGAAGCTTTCTTT.

The chain uses TRBV7-9 and TRBJ2-3; D is perhaps TRBD1 (5 bases). This CDR3 region has 16 residues. Germline V lookup: CDR1 SEHNR, CDR2 FQNEAQ (reference sequence). V lost 2 bases to trimming and J lost 1 base, with 13 bases between them. CDR3 sequence reads: CASSLWKDKRTDTQYF. In nucleotides, the CDR3 is TGTGCCAGCAGCTTATGGAAGGACAAACGCACAGATACGCAGTATTTT. Supplemented by reference TRBV7-9 and TRBJ2-3, the full variable domain reads DTGVSQNPRHKITKRGQNVTFRCDPISEHNRLYWYRQTLGQGPEFLTYFQNEAQLEKSRLLSDRFSAERPKGSFSTLEIQRTEQGDSAMYLCASSLWKDKRTDTQYFGPGTRLTVL.

The rearrangement uses TRBV27 and TRBJ1-5; D possibly corresponds to TRBD1 (5 bases). CDR3 size: 14 residues. The germline V and J ends were trimmed by 5 bases and 5 bases, with 13 bases remaining between them. Germline values: CDR1 MNHEY, CDR2 SMNVEV (reference sequence). The CDR3 region is CASSNAGSDQPQHF. Written as DNA, the CDR3 is TGTGCCAGCAGTAACGCAGGGTCCGATCAGCCCCAGCATTTT.

V usage is TRBV7-9 and J usage is TRBJ2-2; D might be TRBD2 (5 bases). This CDR3 is 15 amino acids long. V lost 7 bases and J lost 0, with 12 bases in between. CDR1 and CDR2 from the germline V gene are SEHNR and FQNEAQ (reference sequence). The CDR3 is CASTLAGSNTGELFF. DNA for the CDR3: TGTGCCAGCACCCTGGCGGGTTCGAACACCGGGGAGCTGTTTTTT. The whole variable domain, filled in from reference TRBV7-9 and TRBJ2-2, reads DTGVSQNPRHKITKRGQNVTFRCDPISEHNRLYWYRQTLGQGPEFLTYFQNEAQLEKSRLLSDRFSAERPKGSFSTLEIQRTEQGDSAMYLCASTLAGSNTGELFFGEGSRLTVL.

The chain links TRBV4-1 to TRBJ2-4; D gene unclear. This CDR3 has 13 residues. V lost 8 bases and J lost 7, with 15 bases in between. Germline V gene lookup returns CDR1 MGHRA and CDR2 YSYEKL. The DNA for the CDR3 is TGCGCCAGCCAACTCCTCCCCGAGAACATTCAGTACTTC. It yields the protein CASQLLPENIQYF.

The chain couples TRBV28 to TRBJ2-1; 9 nucleotides align to TRBD1. The CDR3 extends over 16 amino acids. In germline, CDR1 is MDHEN, CDR2 SYDVKM. The J segment lost 2 bases and the V segment lost 6 bases, leaving 8 bases of the junction unmatched. CDR3 in DNA: TGTGCCAGCAGCCCTCGAGGGACAGGGACCTACAATGAGCAGTTCTTC. Its protein product is CASSPRGTGTYNEQFF.

The rearrangement uses TRBV4-3 and TRBJ2-1; no reliable D call. This CDR3 has 16 residues. V shed 2 bases and J shed 0 bases, with 11 bases lying between them. Germline V gene data show CDR1 as LGHNA and CDR2 as YSLEER. The CDR3 sequence is CASSQSASASYNEQFF. As DNA, the CDR3 is TGCGCCAGCAGCCAATCCGCGTCGGCCTCCTACAATGAGCAGTTCTTC.

The J gene is TRBJ1-4, the V gene TRBV7-9, with a tentative D call TRBD1 (5 bases). Germline CDR1 is SEHNR and CDR2 is FQNEAQ (reference sequence). The length of the CDR3 is 16 residues. Trimming shortened V by 5 bases and J by 7 bases, and 20 bases separated the two germline ends. The CDR3 here is CASSPPSGREVEKLFF. The CDR3 coding sequence is TGTGCCAGCAGCCCCCCGAGCGGCAGGGAGGTTGAAAAACTGTTTTTT.

This clone was seen only once. The rearrangement joins TRBV5-1 to TRBJ2-5; D is perhaps TRBD1 or TRBD2 (6 bases each). V was pared by 4 bases and J by 5 bases, with 18 bases between. The CDR3 contains 15 residues. CDR1 is SGHRS, CDR2 YFSETQ, per germline. CDR3 loop: CASSPARGLGETQYF. Written as DNA, the CDR3 is TGCGCCAGCAGCCCGGCTCGGGGGCTTGGGGAGACCCAGTACTTC.

This chain joins TRBV4-1 and TRBJ2-7; 7 bases align to TRBD1. The CDR3 has 15 amino acids. Germline assignment: CDR1 MGHRA and CDR2 YSYEKL. V shed 3 bases, J shed 3 bases, and the junction held 8 bases outside the gene matches. The CDR3 here is CASSHEQGPLYEQYF. CDR3 sequence (DNA): TGCGCCAGCAGCCATGAACAGGGGCCTCTCTACGAGCAGTACTTC.

J is TRBJ1-2 and V is TRBV5-6; 8 bases map to TRBD1. Germline V lookup: CDR1 SGHDT, CDR2 YYEEEE. V lost 6 bases and J lost 13; bases outside the gene matches: 14. This CDR3 is built from 13 residues. CDR3 in amino acids: CASIIKTGACGTF. For the CDR3, the DNA is TGTGCCAGCATCATAAAGACAGGGGCGTGTGGCACCTTC.

The chain joins TRBV10-3 to TRBJ2-1, with 7 positions matching TRBD2. Germline V CDR1 and CDR2: ENHRY, SYGVKD. This CDR3 region has 12 residues. V lost 2 bases to trimming and J lost 15 bases; unmatched junction nucleotides: 7. CDR3 in amino acids: CAISEGEGMRFF. For the CDR3, the DNA is TGTGCCATCAGTGAGGGGGAGGGCATGAGGTTCTTC.

The rearrangement links TRBV28 to TRBJ1-2; no firm D call. The CDR3 spans 14 residues. Deletions cut 7 bases from V and 4 bases from J, with 16 bases between. Germline V gives CDR1 MDHEN, CDR2 SYDVKM. For the CDR3, the DNA is TGTGCCAGCACCTTGAGAGGGATCCCCTATGGCTACACCTTC. It yields the protein CASTLRGIPYGYTF.

V gene TRBV27 combines with J gene TRBJ1-2; TRBD1 agrees at 7 bases. Germline V gives CDR1 MNHEY, CDR2 SMNVEV (reference sequence). The CDR3 consists of 14 residues. V lost 2 bases and J lost 8; bases outside the gene matches: 8. CDR3 in amino acids: CASSLDGQAGGYTF. Here the CDR3 DNA reads TGTGCCAGCAGTTTAGACGGACAGGCGGGGGGCTACACCTTC.

Written as DNA, the CDR3 is TGTGCCAGCAGCCCCGGGACTAGCTTCTACGAGCAGTACTTC. Its translation: CASSPGTSFYEQYF. The chain couples TRBV7-6 to TRBJ2-7, with 9 bases matching TRBD2. The V gene's germline CDR1 is SGHVS and CDR2 FNYEAQ. CDR3 length: 14 amino acids. J lost 3 bases, V lost 5 bases, and 5 bases had no gene match. The whole variable domain, remainder taken from reference TRBV7-6 and TRBJ2-7, is GAGVSQSPRYKVTKRGQDVALRCDPISGHVSLYWYRQALGQGPEFLTYFNYEAQQDKSGLPNDRFSAERPEGSISTLTIQRTEQRDSAMYRCASSPGTSFYEQYFGPGTRLTVT.

The rearrangement joins TRBV12-2 to TRBJ1-6; the DNA was not used to check the table's D call, TRBD1. TRBV12-2 is described as a pseudogene. The CDR3 has 20 residues. In nucleotides, the CDR3 is TGTGCAAGTCGCTTAGTGGTTAGGACAGGGGGTTTTTCCTATAATTCACCCCTCCACTTT. This codes for CASRLVVRTGGFSYNSPLHF.

The chain employs TRBV21-1 and TRBJ2-3. TRBV21-1 is termed a pseudogene. The CDR3 contains 12 residues. CDR3 sequence: CASRAPQDTQYF. As DNA, the CDR3 is TGTGCCAGCCGGGCCCCCCAGGATACGCAGTATTTT.

The rearrangement links TRBV5-6 to TRBJ2-7; 8 bases align to TRBD2. The CDR3 covers 13 residues. V trimming: 4 bases; J trimming: 6 bases; junction bases outside the gene matches: 6. Looked up from germline, CDR1 is SGHDT and CDR2 is YYEEEE. CDR3 nucleotide sequence: TGTGCCAGCAGCCCCGGGGGGGGGATCGAGCAGTACTTC. This encodes CASSPGGGIEQYF.

J is TRBJ1-5 and V is TRBV27; D remains unclear. The V gene lost 5 bases and the J gene lost 10 bases, with 15 bases spanning the gap. This CDR3 spans 13 amino acids. Germline V lookup: CDR1 MNHEY, CDR2 SMNVEV (reference sequence). The CDR3, as DNA: TGTGCCAGCAGTGTGGGTCTGATCGCTCCCCAGCATTTT. This encodes CASSVGLIAPQHF.

The J gene is TRBJ1-2, the V gene TRBV4-1; D gene unclear. Looked up from germline, CDR1 is MGHRA and CDR2 is YSYEKL. The CDR3 is 13 amino acids. V dropped 1 base and J dropped 5 bases, with 8 bases sitting between them. The CDR3 loop is CASSQVAGYGYTF. CDR3 coding DNA: TGCGCCAGCAGCCAAGTCGCCGGATATGGCTACACCTTC.

The chain employs TRBV29-1 and TRBJ2-1; TRBD2 might be the D (5 bases). Germline V gene lookup returns CDR1 SQVTM and CDR2 ANQGSEA. The CDR3 length is 13 residues. Trimming cost V 4 bases and J 6 bases, with 13 bases left between them. The CDR3 is CSVVGLAFNEQFF. CDR3 bases: TGCAGCGTTGTCGGCCTAGCCTTCAATGAGCAGTTCTTC.

V is TRBV9 and J is TRBJ1-1; perhaps TRBD1 as D (5 bases). This CDR3 has 14 amino acids. The germline V gene encodes CDR1 SGDLS and CDR2 YYNGEE. Trimming stripped 2 bases from V and 7 bases from J, with 15 bases between. The CDR3 sequence: CASSVLTERGEAFF. CDR3 sequence (DNA): TGTGCCAGCAGCGTCTTAACCGAAAGGGGTGAAGCTTTCTTT.

The rearrangement uses TRBV5-4 and TRBJ2-5; tentatively, D is TRBD1 (5 bases). Germline CDR1 reads SGHNT; CDR2 reads YYREEE (reference sequence). The CDR3 length is 14 residues. V lost 4 bases to trimming and J lost 3 bases, with 13 bases between them. In DNA, the CDR3 is TGTGCCAGCAGCCCACAGGTAATGGAAGAGACCCAGTACTTC. It yields the protein CASSPQVMEETQYF. Full variable domain (missing parts from reference TRBV5-4 and TRBJ2-5): ETGVTQSPTHLIKTRGQQVTLRCSSQSGHNTVSWYQQALGQGPQFIFQYYREEENGRGNFPPRFSGLQFPNYSSELNVNALELDDSALYLCASSPQVMEETQYFGPGTRLLVL.

This clone was detected only once. The chain uses TRBV7-6 and TRBJ2-1, with a tentative D call TRBD1 (7 bases). This CDR3 is 16 amino acids long. Germline V CDR1 and CDR2: SGHVS, FNYEAQ. Trimming pared 1 base from V and 7 bases from J, leaving 17 bases between. The CDR3 loop is CASSLEGAREWNEQFF. CDR3 nucleotide sequence: TGTGCCAGCAGCTTAGAGGGGGCACGGGAGTGGAATGAGCAGTTCTTC.